This T cell receptor (beta chain) appears in the sequencing data of a study of OX40 agonist ivuxolimab in advanced cancers. CDR1 and CDR2 from the germline V gene are SGHAT and FQNNGV. V dropped 2 bases and J dropped 0 bases, with 3 bases sitting between them. The CDR3 consists of 13 residues. TCRdb keeps only in-frame clones here, not all; method: immunoSEQ multiplex PCR. Among around 57,000 clones listed, 80% to 95% were seen once. The study, taken as a whole, reports: The CD4+ and CD8+ T cells in the blood had expanded clonally by week 6 at 0.1 to 3.0 mg/kg.

A remark on this clone: Its antigen is not identified.

Material: CD4+ or CD8+ T cells sorted from blood, obtained in a trial of the OX40 agonist ivuxolimab. The V and J genes are TRBV11-2 and TRBJ2-3; no reliable D call. The sequence was obtained from an adult with an advanced solid tumor such as melanoma, head and neck, liver or kidney cancer. The CDR3 DNA reads TGTGCCAGCAGCTTACATAGCACAGATACGCAGTATTTT. This sequence encodes CASSLHSTDTQYF.